Sequencing of this T cell receptor (beta chain) was carried out in a study of PD-L1 blockade in urothelial cancer (dated by TCRdb to about 2017). Study-wide context: All patients started therapy around 2014 and received atezolizumab 1,200 mg intravenously every 3 weeks. About 85% of the 29 patients were males with bladder-origin urothelial cancer, and about 65% of the roughly 30 reported a prior smoking history. An ECOG performance status of 0 or 1 was recorded for the patients, and 0 to 3 prior chemotherapy regimens had been received by the patients. Blood samples were analyzed at 3 weeks after treatment start (second dose) and at 6 weeks after treatment start. Blood samples yielded a median of 141,255 T cells and more than 80,000 unique TCRs, with median clonality roughly 0.084. Somatic, immune and clinical correlates of response to PD-L1 blockade with atezolizumab in urothelial cancer were the focus of an exploratory multi-omic analysis. Pretreatment tumor samples, along with matched peripheral blood serially collected before and after atezolizumab treatment, were subjected to TCR sequencing. Progression-free survival longer than 6 months counted as durable clinical benefit, and TCR features were additionally tested against both progression-free and overall survival. In the same patients, pretreatment tumors underwent whole exome sequencing and RNA sequencing in addition to TCR sequencing. Durable clinical benefit was achieved by nine patients but not by the remaining 20. Pretreatment blood TCR-seq was available for twenty-nine patients, at least one posttreatment blood collection was obtained for 24 patients, and tumor TCR-seq was available for 24 patients. The study at large found these results: Patients with durable benefit showed greater expansion of tumor-associated TCR clones in peripheral blood 3 weeks after starting treatment (n of about 22, p = 0.022). Small sample size (n ≈ 30) and many exploratory analyses mean the results are intended to be hypothesis-generating. A pretreatment peripheral blood TCR clonality below the median was linked to improved progression-free and overall survival.

After removal of 4 bases from V and 6 bases from J, the junction retains 7 bases not matched to a gene. Including the terminal cysteine and phenylalanine, the CDR3 comprises 14 residues. Kept here is only the CDR3 DNA, which spans 42 bases and is read in frame from base 1. Looking up the germline V gene yields CDR1 SGHDT and CDR2 YYEEEE. The sample's time point, from its label and the paper: peripheral blood 6 weeks after treatment start. The cohort comprised 29 patients with locally advanced or metastatic urothelial carcinoma treated at Memorial Sloan Kettering on a trial protocol. Peripheral blood mononuclear cells were collected pretreatment and during treatment, with between 1 and 8 total time points obtained per patient. The Qiagen DNeasy Blood extraction kit was used to purify genomic DNA from total PBMCs and tumor samples. PBMCs were collected pretreatment and during treatment, and were isolated and stored as previously described.

Turning to this clone: This clone's antigen is unknown. One base away there is no much larger clone; base qualities are not given.

To estimate absolute template abundance from read counts, synthetic TCR analog templates were spiked into each PCR. TCRbeta CDR3 regions were amplified from genomic DNA with bias-controlled V and J gene primers using the immunoSEQ assay. Rearranged TCRbeta segments were sequenced at approximately 20X coverage. The authors' analysis ran thus. Sequencing errors were corrected by clustering, and CDR3s were annotated against IMGT so that V, D and J genes could be assigned. Only productive TCRbeta rearrangements were used in downstream analyses, excluding out-of-frame or stop-codon sequences. Clonality was calculated as one minus the Shannon entropy normalized by the log of the number of unique productive sequences. Fisher's exact test with Benjamini-Hochberg correction, at a threshold of adjusted p below 0.01, was used to find clones that differed between time points or between blood and tumor. TCRdb stores this immuneACCESS table with in-frame sequences only. Part of the clones is absent; in the studies checked, under half of the shortfall reflects unresolved V genes, and no reason is known for the rest. The V and J calls and the clone size are those of that table, but D and trimming were determined from the DNA. Across this sample there are some 48,000 clones, with more than 75% seen only once. Roughly a tenth of the sample rests with the top ten.

The chain is encoded by TRBV5-6 joined to TRBJ2-4, and 7 junction bases match TRBD1. This TCR came from a man in his fifties or sixties with urothelial cancer. Material: PBMCs, obtained around atezolizumab (anti-PD-L1) treatment. CDR3 protein: CASSVTGPGNIQYF. The nucleotide sequence is given as TGTGCCAGCAGCGTGACAGGGCCGGGAAACATTCAGTACTTC.